A selection of T cell receptor beta chains follows, all from one sample in a study of blood T cell repertoires in COVID-19. Profiling relied on immunoSEQ multiplex PCR, and the TCRdb table lists in-frame clones only, not all of them. Found here are some 270,000 clones, about 80% of them singletons; the top ten hold around 3.5%. The sequenced material came from PBMCs or T cells enriched from blood (not recorded which). The source of these receptors is a man between 50 and 59 years old who had recovered from COVID-19. Both conserved end residues are part of each CDR3.

>TRBJ1-5|TRBV19
CASSIDLLRSGGEGQPQHF
>TRBJ1-4|TRBV28
CASSLYVGGTNEKLFF
>TRBJ1-1|TRBV10-1
CASSEGQAITEAFF
>TRBJ1-1|TRBV30
CAWRRQGAVAEAFF
>TRBJ2-7|TRBV27
CASRGTSGRAVVYEQYF
>TRBJ2-7|TRBV7-2
CASSSPAQGSYEQYF
>TRBJ1-1|TRBV7-8
CASSLETGAKVWAFF
>TRBJ2-3|TRBV11-2
CASSLGGTHTDTQYF
>TRBJ1-1|TRBV9
CASNPGAGAQETEAFF
>TRBJ2-3|TRBV28
CASSLPGLGSTDTQYF
>TRBJ2-5|TRBV2
CASSEAGAQQETQYF
>TRBJ2-7|TRBV27
CASSLVGRLAGSYEQYF
>TRBJ1-6|TRBV27
CASSFFYGTGKGVEDSPLHF
>TRBJ1-6|TRBV5-1
CASTLGGADNSPLHF
>TRBJ2-5|TRBV11-3
CASSKRLAGVETQYF
>TRBJ1-1|TRBV7-9
CASSPTALGWTEAFF
>TRBJ2-7|TRBV10-3
CAISEGVGTGTIPGYEQYF
>TRBJ2-7|TRBV10-3
CAISESGGRQTYEQYF
>TRBJ1-4|TRBV19
CASSSGTVDEKLFF
>TRBJ2-7|TRBV28
CASSLLGPYEQYF
>TRBJ2-2|TRBV2
CASSEVRTGNTGELFF
>TRBJ1-2|TRBV9
CASSAGQGNRKYGYTF
>TRBJ1-2|TRBV5-1
CASREGTGYGYTF
>TRBJ2-1|TRBV24-1
CATSEVLRSGTAKNEQFF
>TRBJ1-5|TRBV15
CATSRDRGYNQPQHF
>TRBJ2-7|TRBV23-1
CASSQLDRGPGEQYF
>TRBJ1-2|TRBV19
CALSVGYGYTF
>TRBJ2-7|TRBV18
CASSPRSGQTDEQYF
>TRBJ1-5|TRBV19
CATGATGTGNQPQHF
>TRBJ1-4|TRBV19
CASSKRQGAFNEKLFF
>TRBJ1-2|TRBV6-6
CASSIGGAGPNYGYTF
>TRBJ1-3|TRBV13
CASREPGQAGNTIYF
>TRBJ2-1|TRBV24-1
CATSDLRRAGGDEQFF
>TRBJ2-7|TRBV19
CASSTGQGNYEQYF
>TRBJ1-5|TRBV18
CASTTGTGDQPQHF
>TRBJ1-3|TRBV5-1
CASSSSETNSGNTIYF
>TRBJ1-2|TRBV27
CASSHRGTYGYTF
>TRBJ1-2|TRBV5-1
CASSLMTGNGYTF
>TRBJ1-5|TRBV6-5
CASSYSRQGNQPQHF
>TRBJ2-5|TRBV3-1/TRBV3-2
CATGTHQETQYF
>TRBJ2-1|TRBV7-2
CASRIDWSSYNEQFF